This T cell receptor (beta chain) originates from a study of cytomegalovirus exposure and HLA in healthy donors. The CDR3 has 12 amino acids. Germline V gene lookup returns CDR1 SGHDN and CDR2 FVKESK. The V gene lost 3 bases and the J gene lost 0 bases, with 3 bases spanning the gap. PCR was performed using 60 Vbeta and 13 Jbeta primers. Method: immunoSEQ multiplex PCR; TCRdb's copy keeps in-frame clones and lacks some. The sample contains about 50,000 clones, roughly four fifths of which appear only once. J is TRBJ2-7 and V is TRBV14, with D hard to call. The source is a boy under 18 in good health and CMV-seropositive. Sequencing input: PBMCs. DNA for the CDR3: TGTGCCAGCAGCCAGAGCTCCTACGAGCAGTACTTC. Its protein product is CASSQSSYEQYF. Based on the CDR3 plus reference TRBV14 and TRBJ2-7, the full variable domain is EAGVTQFPSHSVIEKGQTVTLRCDPISGHDNLYWYRRVMGKEIKFLLHFVKESKQDESGMPNNRFLAERTGGTYSTLKVQPAELEDSGVYFCASSQSSYEQYFGPGTRLTVT.